This T cell receptor (beta chain) was recovered during a study of blood T cell repertoires in COVID-19. Study context: PBMCs, B-cell-depleted T cells, or T cells provided the cDNA or gDNA that made up the material.

As handled by the study authors: Cell counts per sample came from amplifying reference gene primers. Profiled with immunoSEQ multiplex PCR; TCRdb holds only in-frame clones, not every one. For V, J and clone size, that table is used; D and trimming come from the DNA. Here the sample spans over 350,000 clones, 70% to 90% being singletons. The cohort comprised adults aged about 18 to 90 years residing in approximately 25 US areas. This CDR3 spans 17 amino acids. CDR1 is SGHAT, CDR2 FQNNGV, per germline. Trimming removed 3 bases from V and 1 base from J, with 17 bases in between. This clonotype originated in a woman between 18 and 30 years old with acute COVID-19. The chain joins TRBV11-2 to TRBJ2-3; D gene unclear. Sequencing was done on a sample of PBMCs or T cells enriched from blood (not recorded which). DNA for the CDR3: TGTGCCAGCAGCTTCCGGCTAGATCTCGAGGGCACAGATACGCAGTATTTT. Translating it yields CASSFRLDLEGTDTQYF.